A single T cell receptor (beta chain) is shown here with its context. Its specificity is not known. Using its own MiXCR run on the RACE reads, TCRdb lists one record per CDR3 protein. Among about 82,000 distinct CDR3 sequences listed, about an eighth were seen once. This entry is derived from a study of human T cells and chemical hapten exposure. At the level of the study: The study traced per-sample TCR yield variation mainly to small differences in pooled library volumes.

The sample's time point: patch test 3, about 24 weeks after DPC sensitization. Noted treatment: therapeutic diphenylcyclopropenone sensitization with weekly scalp DPC. Study outcomes and limitations: No shift was seen in TCRs above 1 in 1000 frequency with DPC sensitization.

This clonotype was sampled from a woman aged 45-65 years with alopecia areata. Some clones in this sample may be carry-over from other donors' samples. Material: whole blood, obtained in connection with sensitization to the hapten diphenylcyclopropenone (DPC).

The CDR3 spells CASASGDTGELFF. The CDR3 DNA reads as TGTGCCAGCGCTAGCGGCGACACCGGGGAGCTGTTTTTT. This chain connects TRBV2 to TRBJ2-2; TRBD2 agrees at 7 bases. The CDR3 length is 13 residues. Losses at the gene ends were 8 bases for V and 3 bases for J; bases not matched to a gene: 3. The germline gives CDR1 SNHLY, CDR2 FYNNEI.